The 19 T cell receptor beta chains listed next were all sequenced from one sample in a study of T cell changes during pregnancy in multiple sclerosis (dated by TCRdb to between 2018 and 2021). The library was obtained by the immunoSEQ multiplex PCR assay. In its TCRdb copy, this immuneACCESS table keeps in-frame sequences only and misses some clones. Where compared with another copy, unresolved V genes explain less than half of these, and the others have no known cause. This sample gives approximately 40,000 clones in total; more than 85% of them show up just once. The ten largest clones add up to approximately 8.6% of the sample. The material was CD8+ T cells from peripheral blood mononuclear cells, obtained in the third trimester of pregnancy. These receptors originate from a female donor with multiple sclerosis, enrolled in a pregnancy study.

The chain combines TRBV6-4 with TRBJ2-3; 8 nucleotides align to TRBD1. Germline V gives CDR1 MRHNA, CDR2 SNTAGT. Trimming took 0 bases from V and 1 from J; bases not matched to a gene: 0. This CDR3 is built from 15 residues. The CDR3 region has the DNA TGTGCCAGCAGTGACTCGGGACAGGGCACAGATACGCAGTATTTT. It specifies CASSDSGQGTDTQYF.

The chain has TRBV25-1 and TRBJ1-6; 8 bases are a match to TRBD1. Trimming at V came to 0 bases and at J to 9 bases, leaving 4 bases not matched to a gene. The CDR3 is 15 amino acids. Germline V gene data show CDR1 as MGHDK and CDR2 as SYGVNS. The CDR3 sequence: CASSEYFRGLSPLHF. In DNA form, the CDR3 reads TGTGCCAGCAGTGAATACTTCAGGGGGCTTTCACCCCTCCACTTT. Supplemented by reference TRBV25-1 and TRBJ1-6, the full variable domain reads EADIYQTPRYLVIGTGKKITLECSQTMGHDKMYWYQQDPGMELHLIHYSYGVNSTEKGDLSSESTVSRIRTEHFPLTLESARPSHTSQYLCASSEYFRGLSPLHFGNGTRLTVT.

For the CDR3, the DNA is TGTGCCAGCAGCTCGGGACAGGGAGGCTACACCTTC. Its translation: CASSSGQGGYTF. The chain combines TRBV7-3 with TRBJ1-2; TRBD1 agrees at 9 bases. The CDR3 is 12 amino acids. Germline CDR1 reads SGHTA; CDR2 reads FQGTGA. Trimming removed 4 bases from V and 8 bases from J; junction bases left unmatched: 2.

The chain combines TRBV27 with TRBJ2-7; 9 bases map to TRBD1. J gave up 3 bases and V 7 bases, and 7 bases lay outside the gene matches. The CDR3 has 14 amino acids. CDR1 and CDR2 from the germline V gene are MNHEY and SMNVEV (reference sequence). This CDR3 is CASKIGTGHYEQYF. As DNA, the CDR3 is TGTGCCAGCAAAATCGGGACAGGGCACTACGAGCAGTACTTC.

The sample holds one count of this clone. The chain combines TRBV4-2 with TRBJ2-7; a weak D match, TRBD2 (6 bases). V shed 0 bases and J shed 0 bases, with 12 bases lying between them. The germline V gene encodes CDR1 LGHNA and CDR2 YNFKEQ. This CDR3 has 16 amino acids. The CDR3, as DNA: TGTGCCAGCAGCCAAGATCGGGACTGGAACTCCTACGAGCAGTACTTC. It encodes CASSQDRDWNSYEQYF.

The chain recombines TRBV19 with TRBJ1-3; unclear D gene. The CDR3 covers 14 residues. The V and J ends lost 7 bases and 3 bases respectively, with 13 bases between them. Germline CDR1 reads LNHDA; CDR2 reads SQIVND (reference sequence). DNA for the CDR3: TGTGCCAGTATCGGTCCGGGGTTTGGAAACACCATATATTTT. This codes for CASIGPGFGNTIYF.

The chain recombines TRBV14 with TRBJ1-4; 7 bases map to TRBD1. Trimming cost V 9 bases and J 8 bases; bases outside gene matches: 9. Per the germline V gene, CDR1 is SGHDN and CDR2 is FVKESK. The CDR3 covers 13 residues. CDR3 protein: CASTGTATEKLFF. In DNA form, the CDR3 reads TGTGCCAGTACCGGGACAGCGACCGAAAAACTGTTTTTT.

The chain employs TRBV30 and TRBJ2-7; no clear D. With 0 bases removed from V and 2 bases from J, the gap between germline ends came to 5 bases. The CDR3 contains 12 residues. Germline-derived CDR1 and CDR2 are GTSNPN and SVGIG (reference sequence). CDR3 in DNA: TGTGCCTGGAGTGTACTCGCCTACGAGCAGTACTTC. Translating it yields CAWSVLAYEQYF.

The V and J genes are TRBV9 and TRBJ2-1, with TRBD1 as a possible D gene (6 bases). Germline loops: CDR1 SGDLS, CDR2 YYNGEE. V dropped 4 bases and J dropped 0 bases, with 17 bases sitting between them. The CDR3 runs to 17 residues. In nucleotides, the CDR3 is TGTGCCAGCAGCACCGGACAGACGGGTAGCTCCTACAATGAGCAGTTCTTC. It codes for CASSTGQTGSSYNEQFF.

CDR3 DNA sequence: TGCAGCGTGGTGGAGCCAGCTAACTATGGCTACACCTTC. Residues: CSVVEPANYGYTF. The V call is TRBV29-1, the J call TRBJ1-2; no clear D. Trimming shortened V by 6 bases and J by 0 bases, and 11 bases separated the two germline ends. Germline CDR1 reads SQVTM; CDR2 reads ANQGSEA. The CDR3 has 13 amino acids.

The chain uses TRBV19 and TRBJ2-3; no clear D gene. The V and J ends lost 6 bases and 0 bases respectively, with 13 bases between them. The germline CDR1 and CDR2 sequences are LNHDA and SQIVND (reference sequence). The CDR3 contains 15 residues. This CDR3 is CASSSGEPSTDTQYF. DNA of the CDR3: TGTGCCAGTAGCTCCGGTGAGCCTAGCACAGATACGCAGTATTTT.

The J gene is TRBJ2-7, the V gene TRBV11-2; weak D call: TRBD1 (6 bases). CDR3 size: 13 residues. Germline-derived CDR1 and CDR2 are SGHAT and FQNNGV. V was cut by 0 bases and J by 7 bases, with 10 bases left in between. In DNA form, the CDR3 reads TGTGCCAGCAGCTTAGATTTGGGGGCAGAGCAGTACTTC. Its translation is CASSLDLGAEQYF.

This clone was recorded a few times. CDR3 sequence (DNA): TGTGCCAGCAGTCTCAGGCTGAGAGATGTAAATTCACCCCTCCACTTT. Translating gives CASSLRLRDVNSPLHF. The chain uses TRBV27 and TRBJ1-6; D uncertain. The CDR3 sequence is 16 residues long. The germline CDR1 and CDR2 sequences are MNHEY and SMNVEV (reference sequence). V dropped 5 bases and J dropped 7 bases, with 18 bases sitting between them.

The chain has TRBV6-6 and TRBJ1-1; perhaps TRBD1 as D (5 bases). The CDR3 loop spans 13 amino acids. In germline, CDR1 is MNHNY, CDR2 SVGAGI (reference sequence). V was pared by 6 bases and J by 5 bases, with 13 bases between. The CDR3 region is CASSPGGGTEAFF. The CDR3 DNA follows: TGTGCCAGCAGCCCGGGGGGAGGAACTGAAGCTTTCTTT.

J is TRBJ2-1 and V is TRBV11-2; no clear D. Trimming pared 3 bases from V and 5 bases from J, leaving 8 bases between. The CDR3 contains 13 residues. The V gene's germline CDR1 is SGHAT and CDR2 FQNNGV. The DNA for the CDR3 is TGTGCCAGCAGCTTGGTCAGAAACAATGAGCAGTTCTTC. This codes for CASSLVRNNEQFF.

The chain combines TRBV27 with TRBJ2-3; TRBD2 is a possible D gene (6 bases). Trimming removed 3 bases at V and 3 bases at J, with 13 bases between. The length of the CDR3 is 15 residues. Germline CDR1 MNHEY, CDR2 SMNVEV (reference sequence). CDR3 amino acids: CASSFREVSTDTQYF. The CDR3 coding sequence is TGTGCCAGCAGTTTCAGGGAGGTATCGACAGATACGCAGTATTTT.

The rearrangement joins TRBV25-1 to TRBJ1-2, with TRBD1 identical over 7 bases. V lost 6 bases and J lost 4; bases outside the gene matches: 8. The length of the CDR3 is 14 residues. Germline values: CDR1 MGHDK, CDR2 SYGVNS. The CDR3 spells CASSPPGTAYGYTF. Here the CDR3 DNA reads TGTGCCAGCAGCCCCCCTGGGACAGCCTATGGCTACACCTTC.

V usage is TRBV5-6 and J usage is TRBJ1-3, with D perhaps matching TRBD1 (5 bases). This CDR3 is built from 16 residues. The V end was cut by 0 bases, the J end by 0 bases, with 10 bases between. The V gene's germline CDR1 is SGHDT and CDR2 YYEEEE. The CDR3 DNA reads TGTGCCAGCAGCTTGGGGCAGGGTATCTCTGGAAACACCATATATTTT. It yields the protein CASSLGQGISGNTIYF.

The chain uses TRBV5-8 and TRBJ1-1; no reliable D call. Germline-derived CDR1 and CDR2 are SGHTS and YDEGEE. The ends were cut back, 0 bases at V and 3 bases at J, with 6 bases in the middle. The CDR3 runs to 13 residues. The CDR3, as DNA: TGTGCCAGCAGCTTGGGCGCCTACACTGAAGCTTTCTTT. Protein sequence: CASSLGAYTEAFF.